The sample holds many counts of the clone carrying this T cell receptor beta chain. This CDR3 contains 11 residues. Germline V gene lookup returns CDR1 MNHEY and CDR2 SVGAGI. Trimming shortened V by 6 bases and J by 5 bases, and 8 bases separated the two germline ends. This record belongs to a study of T-cell reconstitution after alpha-beta-depleted transplantation in children. The TCRbeta library was prepared with unique molecular identifiers. MiXCR, run by TCRdb on the PCR reads, gives a single entry per CDR3 protein. Here the sample spans around 500,000 distinct CDR3 sequences, 12% being singletons.

The material sequenced was PBMCs from the stem cell graft donor, taken from the stem cell graft. V is TRBV6-5 and J is TRBJ2-7, with a possible D match to TRBD2 (5 bases). This clonotype was obtained from a human donor who donated a stem cell graft to a child with combined immunodeficiency. CDR3 coding DNA: TGTGCCAGCAGGGACTCGCACGAGCAGTACTTC. Amino acid sequence: CASRDSHEQYF.